Below are 27 T cell receptor beta chains sequenced from a single sample in a study of blood T cell repertoires in COVID-19. The method was immunoSEQ multiplex PCR; TCRdb's version includes in-frame clones alone and lacks a portion of them. The data hold some 44,000 clones, with approximately 90% observed a single time. Material: peripheral blood. The receptors were gathered from a man between 60 and 75 years old with active COVID-19.

The genes are TRBV6-5 and TRBJ2-1; TRBD2 matches at 8 bases. The germline gives CDR1 MNHEY, CDR2 SVGAGI. The CDR3 has 15 amino acids. V lost 7 bases to trimming and J lost 4 bases; unmatched junction nucleotides: 9. The CDR3 loop is CASKDSGSIYNEQFF. In DNA form, the CDR3 reads TGTGCCAGCAAAGACAGCGGGAGTATTTACAATGAGCAGTTCTTC.

The genes are TRBV19 and TRBJ1-6; D might be TRBD1 (5 bases). The CDR3 contains 15 residues. V was trimmed by 6 bases and J by 7 bases, leaving 16 bases between them. Germline V lookup: CDR1 LNHDA, CDR2 SQIVND (reference sequence). The CDR3 DNA is TGTGCCAGTAGAGGGGCCACGGAGGGGAATTCACCCCTCCACTTT. It translates to CASRGATEGNSPLHF.

V and J are TRBV7-9 and TRBJ2-7, with 7 bases that match TRBD1. The CDR3 consists of 15 residues. V dropped 5 bases and J dropped 7; count of bases not matched to a gene: 14. Germline CDR1 and CDR2: SEHNR and FQNEAQ (reference sequence). CDR3 bases: TGTGCCAGCAGCACCGGACAGGTACGGGTCTGGGAGCAGTACTTC. Its protein is CASSTGQVRVWEQYF.

This sequence joins TRBV6-1 and TRBJ2-6, with 13 nucleotides matching TRBD2. Trimming took 4 bases from V and 0 from J; bases not matched to a gene: 9. This CDR3 spans 20 amino acids. Germline V lookup: CDR1 MNHNS, CDR2 SASEGT. CDR3: CASSGSRTSGGPSGANVLTF. In DNA, the CDR3 is TGTGCCAGCAGTGGGTCTAGGACTAGCGGGGGCCCCTCTGGGGCCAACGTCCTGACTTTC.

This clone was observed a handful of times. The CDR3 bases are TGTGCCAGCAGCTCCGTTAGCGGTACTAGCACAGATACGCAGTATTTT. Protein: CASSSVSGTSTDTQYF. The V gene is TRBV7-9, the J gene TRBJ2-3; maybe TRBD2 (6 bases). Germline V gene sequence: CDR1 SEHNR, CDR2 FQNEAQ (reference sequence). Trimming took off 4 bases at V and 0 bases at J, with 14 bases between the two ends. The CDR3 loop spans 16 amino acids.

The sample holds one count of this clone. This chain joins TRBV5-1 and TRBJ1-1; TRBD1 matches 8 bases. The CDR3 length is 17 residues. The V gene end was trimmed by 4 bases and the J gene end by 1 base; junction bases not matched to a gene: 12. Germline values: CDR1 SGHRS, CDR2 YFSETQ. The DNA for the CDR3 is TGCGCCAGCAGCCCGGAACCTGCCGGACAGGGGAACACTGAAGCTTTCTTT. It encodes CASSPEPAGQGNTEAFF.

This clone has only a few counts. The rearrangement uses TRBV10-2 and TRBJ1-4, with TRBD1 as a possible D gene (5 bases). Germline lookup yields CDR1 WSHSY and CDR2 SAAADI. The CDR3 length is 15 residues. V was cut by 6 bases and J by 0 bases, with 11 bases left in between. The CDR3 nucleotides read TGCGCCAGCAGACCCCAAGGGGCAACTAATGAAAAACTGTTTTTT. Its protein is CASRPQGATNEKLFF.

The table lists this clone with a count of one. The chain couples TRBV12-3 or TRBV12-4 to TRBJ1-1, with 7 positions matching TRBD1. The CDR3 loop spans 13 amino acids. V gave up 3 bases and J gave up 3 bases; unmatched junction bases: 1. The CDR3 coding sequence is TGTGCCAGCAGTTTGGACAGGTACACTGAAGCTTTCTTT. Translated: CASSLDRYTEAFF.

The chain links TRBV28 to TRBJ2-2, with D maybe TRBD2 (5 bases). Trimming cost V 2 bases and J 3 bases, with 16 bases left between them. In germline, CDR1 is MDHEN, CDR2 SYDVKM. The CDR3 consists of 17 residues. CDR3 coding DNA: TGTGCCAGCAGTTTAAGCTATGGGAGTAGGGACACCGGGGAGCTGTTTTTT. Its protein product is CASSLSYGSRDTGELFF.

This rearrangement joins TRBV6-5 to TRBJ1-5; 7 bases align to TRBD1. Germline CDR1 is MNHEY and CDR2 is SVGAGI. V trimming: 2 bases; J trimming: 3 bases; junction bases outside the gene matches: 4. The length of the CDR3 is 15 residues. CDR3 in DNA: TGTGCCAGCAGTTACAGGGGGCAGAACAATCAGCCCCAGCATTTT. This gives the protein CASSYRGQNNQPQHF.

This sequence joins TRBV27 and TRBJ2-3; D is uncertain. Between the trimmed V and J ends, which lost 2 bases and 0 bases, there was a span of 12 bases. The CDR3 extends over 16 amino acids. Looked up from germline, CDR1 is MNHEY and CDR2 is SMNVEV (reference sequence). For the CDR3, the DNA is TGTGCCAGCAGTTTAAGTGGTACGACTAGCACAGATACGCAGTATTTT. This encodes CASSLSGTTSTDTQYF.

The rearrangement uses TRBV27 and TRBJ2-1; 8 bases align to TRBD2. Germline CDR1 reads MNHEY; CDR2 reads SMNVEV (reference sequence). The CDR3 has 15 amino acids. The V gene end was trimmed by 6 bases and the J gene end by 4 bases; junction bases not matched to a gene: 8. DNA of the CDR3: TGTGCCAGCAGAAAGCGGGAGAGGGGTTACAATGAGCAGTTCTTC. It specifies CASRKRERGYNEQFF.

The chain employs TRBV5-1 and TRBJ2-5; 8 bases are a match to TRBD2. In germline, CDR1 is SGHRS, CDR2 YFSETQ. V trimming: 6 bases; J trimming: 4 bases; junction bases outside the gene matches: 11. This CDR3 has 15 amino acids. In nucleotides, the CDR3 is TGCGCCAGCACCGGGAGGGAGGCCCCCACAGAGACCCAGTACTTC. It encodes CASTGREAPTETQYF. The full variable domain, in which reference TRBV5-1 and TRBJ2-5 provide the parts outside the CDR3, is KAGVTQTPRYLIKTRGQQVTLSCSPISGHRSVSWYQQTPGQGLQFLFEYFSETQRNKGNFPGRFSGRQFSNSRSEMNVSTLELGDSALYLCASTGREAPTETQYFGPGTRLLVL.

The chain is built from TRBV6-5 and TRBJ2-7; D is unclear. Germline CDR1 and CDR2: MNHEY and SVGAGI. This CDR3 is built from 15 residues. The V and J ends lost 2 bases and 0 bases respectively, with 11 bases between them. The CDR3, as DNA: TGTGCCAGCAGTTACGCCGCACCGAGCTCCTACGAGCAGTACTTC. Its protein is CASSYAAPSSYEQYF.

The chain links TRBV5-1 to TRBJ2-2; weak D call: TRBD2 (6 bases). Trimming cost V 6 bases and J 6 bases, with 18 bases left between them. Germline V gives CDR1 SGHRS, CDR2 YFSETQ. This CDR3 is built from 15 residues. CDR3 in amino acids: CASMEGRAQAGELFF. In nucleotides, the CDR3 is TGCGCCAGCATGGAGGGCCGCGCCCAAGCCGGGGAGCTGTTTTTT. Supplemented by reference TRBV5-1 and TRBJ2-2, the full variable domain reads KAGVTQTPRYLIKTRGQQVTLSCSPISGHRSVSWYQQTPGQGLQFLFEYFSETQRNKGNFPGRFSGRQFSNSRSEMNVSTLELGDSALYLCASMEGRAQAGELFFGEGSRLTVL.

The CDR3 is CASSPTRAGANVLTF. For the CDR3, the DNA is TGCGCCAGCAGCCCAACCCGCGCGGGGGCCAACGTCCTGACTTTC. The chain has TRBV5-1 and TRBJ2-6; no reliable D call. Germline lookup yields CDR1 SGHRS and CDR2 YFSETQ. Trimming removed 4 bases from V and 4 bases from J, with 12 bases in between. The CDR3 totals 15 residues.

The chain is built from TRBV11-2 and TRBJ2-1; 9 positions match TRBD1. After removal of 2 bases from V and 8 bases from J, the junction contained 4 bases not matched to a gene. Germline loops: CDR1 SGHAT, CDR2 FQNNGV. The CDR3 is 14 amino acids. Here the CDR3 reads CASSLLGQGYEQFF. For the CDR3, the DNA is TGTGCCAGCAGCTTACTGGGACAGGGATATGAGCAGTTCTTC.

This chain uses TRBV20-1 with TRBJ2-1; D unclear. Germline V lookup: CDR1 DFQATT, CDR2 SNEGSKA (reference sequence). CDR3 length: 11 amino acids. The V end lost 5 bases, the J end lost 14 bases, and 16 bases lay between the germline ends. As DNA, the CDR3 is TGCAGTGCTCATCAGGCGTCTATGGAGTTCTTC. Protein product: CSAHQASMEFF.

Details on this clone: An end of the junction does not agree with germline; a read error may underlie this. This CDR3 is CSVRQGVQGSNEQYF. In nucleotides, the CDR3 is TGCAGCGTTCGTCAGGGTGTCCAGGGCTCCAACGAGCAGTACTTC. The V call is TRBV29-1, the J call TRBJ2-7; the D gene is possibly TRBD1 (5 bases). CDR1 and CDR2 from the germline V gene are SQVTM and ANQGSEA. This CDR3 has 15 amino acids.

The chain has TRBV18 and TRBJ2-1; 8 bases match TRBD2. Per germline, CDR1 KGHSH and CDR2 LQKENI. The V gene end was trimmed by 2 bases and the J gene end by 6 bases; junction bases not matched to a gene: 3. The CDR3 runs 14 residues. This CDR3 is CASSPVAGGNEQFF. The DNA for the CDR3 is TGTGCCAGCTCACCAGTCGCGGGAGGCAATGAGCAGTTCTTC.

J is TRBJ2-3 and V is TRBV6-5, with a weak D call TRBD2 (5 bases). V lost 8 bases, J lost 2 bases, and 11 bases lay in between. The CDR3 is 13 amino acids. CDR1 and CDR2 from the germline V gene are MNHEY and SVGAGI. CDR3 loop: CASDDYPTDTQYF. The CDR3 region has the DNA TGTGCCAGCGATGACTACCCCACAGATACGCAGTATTTT.

This clone was found a few times. This chain links TRBV4-3 with TRBJ2-7, with 10 bases lining up with TRBD1. The CDR3 covers 17 residues. The V gene end was trimmed by 0 bases and the J gene end by 4 bases; junction bases not matched to a gene: 9. Germline assignment: CDR1 LGHNA and CDR2 YSLEER. CDR3: CASSQEWAGTGAYEQYF. The CDR3 nucleotides read TGCGCCAGCAGCCAAGAATGGGCCGGGACAGGGGCTTACGAGCAGTACTTC.

Points on this clone: The junction shows a germline mismatch at one end, possibly a read error. The chain couples TRBV7-7 to TRBJ2-2; 8 nucleotides align to TRBD1. Germline CDR1 reads SSHAT; CDR2 reads FNYEAQ (reference sequence). The CDR3 has 17 residues. Written as DNA, the CDR3 is TGTGCTAGCAGCTTAGGCAGTACAGGGGGACACACCGGGGAGCTGTTTTTT. Protein sequence: CASSLGSTGGHTGELFF.

The genes are TRBV9 and TRBJ2-1; TRBD2 aligns across 8 bases. V was clipped by 4 bases and J by 0 bases; unmatched bases: 3. This CDR3 is built from 15 residues. Germline V gene lookup returns CDR1 SGDLS and CDR2 YYNGEE. The CDR3 reads CASSISGVSYNEQFF. The CDR3 region has the DNA TGTGCCAGCAGCATTAGCGGGGTCTCCTACAATGAGCAGTTCTTC.

The gene calls are TRBV3-1 (or the pseudogene TRBV3-2) and TRBJ2-5; the match to TRBD2 covers 7 bases. Germline V lookup: CDR1 LGHDT, CDR2 YNNKEL (reference sequence). This CDR3 has 15 residues. Losses at the gene ends were 4 bases for V and 4 bases for J; bases not matched to a gene: 9. CDR3 in amino acids: CASSPPGVAGETQYF. The DNA for the CDR3 is TGTGCCAGCAGCCCTCCCGGGGTAGCGGGAGAGACCCAGTACTTC.

This chain links TRBV6-5 with TRBJ1-5; possibly TRBD1 for D (6 bases). CDR3 length equals 13 residues. V shed 2 bases and J shed 7 bases, with 9 bases lying between them. Per germline, CDR1 MNHEY and CDR2 SVGAGI. Written as DNA, the CDR3 is TGTGCCAGCAGTTACGTACAGGGCCAGCCCCAGCATTTT. Protein product: CASSYVQGQPQHF.

The J gene is TRBJ2-7, the V gene TRBV2; 10 nucleotides match TRBD2. The CDR3 is 15 residues long. The germline V gene has CDR1 SNHLY and CDR2 FYNNEI. The ends lost 6 bases at V and 5 bases at J; junction bases unmatched: 10. In DNA, the CDR3 is TGTGCCAGCAGCCCGACCGGGACTAGCGACAACGAGCAGTACTTC. As protein: CASSPTGTSDNEQYF.